This T cell receptor beta chain was profiled in a study of T cells after yellow fever vaccination. TCRdb analysed the 5' RACE reads with MiXCR anew, one entry per CDR3 protein. Of under 600,000 distinct CDR3 sequences in the sample, 20% to 25% were seen once. Germline CDR1 DFQATT, CDR2 SNEGSKA (reference sequence). Trimming removed 5 bases from V and 5 bases from J, with 10 bases in between. This CDR3 has 12 amino acids. The origin of this receptor is a young man who received the YFV17D yellow fever vaccine. The chain combines TRBV20-1 with TRBJ2-1; weak D call: TRBD2 (6 bases). Sequenced here: PBMCs, sampled approximately 22 days after the first yellow fever vaccination. The CDR3 protein is CSARREDNEQFF. The DNA of the CDR3 is TGCAGTGCTCGCAGGGAGGACAATGAGCAGTTCTTC.